This record looks at one T cell receptor beta chain sequence and its context. Its antigen is not yet known. Per-base quality was not reported, and no clone a single base away is much larger than it. The sample comes from a study of blood T cell repertoires in COVID-19 (dated by TCRdb to about 2020). For the wider study: Samples covering the acute and convalescent phases of COVID-19 were provided by collaborators in the United States, Italy and Spain. The material from the prospective study consisted of cDNA or gDNA derived from T cells, B-cell-depleted T cells, or PBMCs. Subjects who had been exposed to COVID-19, were actively infected with it, or had recovered from it provided the deeply sampled blood TCRbeta repertoires that made up the dataset. The repertoires were released in a freely available public database intended as a resource for research on the immune response to SARS-CoV-2. Samples were obtained from the ongoing ImmuneRACE study (first 160 participants) and from 950 to 1,500 subjects provided by 6 global collaborators. Sample metadata almost always included a de-identified subject ID, COVID-19 status, age in years and sex. Where HLA class I and class II types were available, the types were taken from metadata supplied by the sample provider, not from assay-based typing.

The immunoSEQ Assay, a bias-controlled multiplex PCR, was used to amplify TCRbeta CDR3 regions from genomic DNA. The authors processed their data as follows. Within the assay, amplification of reference gene primers was used to estimate how many nucleated cells each sample contained. To quantify the absolute abundance of each unique TCRbeta CDR3 rearrangement, sequence reads were collapsed and filtered. For each sample, productive Simpson clonality was calculated by taking the square root of Simpson's diversity index across productive rearrangements. Drawn from immuneACCESS, this table holds only the in-frame rearrangements with V and J called that TCRdb kept. Clones are partly lost; checked studies trace under half to an unresolved V gene and leave the rest unexplained. V and J calls and clone size are as listed in that table; D and trimming were resolved from the DNA. The sample table records 250,000 to 300,000 clones; more than 70% of these occur just once. Roughly 3.1% of the sample is in the top ten clones.

General study outcomes and caveats: The quantity of clinical and demographic metadata differed by source and by participant and was supplied without curation.

The collaborating institutions used their own protocols to collect whole blood in K2EDTA tubes. For TCRbeta analysis, collaborators shipped samples as frozen whole blood, isolated PBMCs, or DNA extracted from either of those sample types. The CDR3 goes from the cysteine to the phenylalanine over 14 residues. CDR3 DNA is the only sequence kept; it has 42 bases, read in frame from the first base. Reading the germline V gene gives CDR1 MGHRA and CDR2 YSYEKL. At the junction V is shortened by 3 bases and J by 4 bases; bases outside the gene matches: 5. This receptor was obtained from a woman aged 18-29 years with acute or convalescent COVID-19. The sequence links TRBV4-1 to TRBJ2-7, with 8 middle bases fitting TRBD2. The sequencing input was peripheral blood. The DNA is as follows: TGCGCCAGCAGCCAGGGAGCGGGAGCGTACGAGCAGTACTTC. This translates into CASSQGAGAYEQYF.